Below, one TCR beta chain is given with its context. The data originate from a study of blood T cell repertoires in COVID-19. J lost 5 bases, V lost 0 bases, and 5 bases had no gene match. There are 15 residues in the CDR3. Germline CDR1 reads KGHSH; CDR2 reads LQKENI. The data were produced by immunoSEQ multiplex PCR, yet TCRdb's version contains in-frame clones alone and is incomplete. The sample includes about 140,000 clones, approximately 84% seen only once; the top ten take more than 7%. Sequencing input: peripheral blood. The source is a human donor in a cohort sampled during active COVID-19. The rearrangement links TRBV18 to TRBJ1-2; TRBD1 matches 8 bases. The CDR3 sequence is CASSPPGTGQYGYTF. In DNA form, the CDR3 reads TGTGCCAGCTCACCACCCGGGACAGGACAGTATGGCTACACCTTC.